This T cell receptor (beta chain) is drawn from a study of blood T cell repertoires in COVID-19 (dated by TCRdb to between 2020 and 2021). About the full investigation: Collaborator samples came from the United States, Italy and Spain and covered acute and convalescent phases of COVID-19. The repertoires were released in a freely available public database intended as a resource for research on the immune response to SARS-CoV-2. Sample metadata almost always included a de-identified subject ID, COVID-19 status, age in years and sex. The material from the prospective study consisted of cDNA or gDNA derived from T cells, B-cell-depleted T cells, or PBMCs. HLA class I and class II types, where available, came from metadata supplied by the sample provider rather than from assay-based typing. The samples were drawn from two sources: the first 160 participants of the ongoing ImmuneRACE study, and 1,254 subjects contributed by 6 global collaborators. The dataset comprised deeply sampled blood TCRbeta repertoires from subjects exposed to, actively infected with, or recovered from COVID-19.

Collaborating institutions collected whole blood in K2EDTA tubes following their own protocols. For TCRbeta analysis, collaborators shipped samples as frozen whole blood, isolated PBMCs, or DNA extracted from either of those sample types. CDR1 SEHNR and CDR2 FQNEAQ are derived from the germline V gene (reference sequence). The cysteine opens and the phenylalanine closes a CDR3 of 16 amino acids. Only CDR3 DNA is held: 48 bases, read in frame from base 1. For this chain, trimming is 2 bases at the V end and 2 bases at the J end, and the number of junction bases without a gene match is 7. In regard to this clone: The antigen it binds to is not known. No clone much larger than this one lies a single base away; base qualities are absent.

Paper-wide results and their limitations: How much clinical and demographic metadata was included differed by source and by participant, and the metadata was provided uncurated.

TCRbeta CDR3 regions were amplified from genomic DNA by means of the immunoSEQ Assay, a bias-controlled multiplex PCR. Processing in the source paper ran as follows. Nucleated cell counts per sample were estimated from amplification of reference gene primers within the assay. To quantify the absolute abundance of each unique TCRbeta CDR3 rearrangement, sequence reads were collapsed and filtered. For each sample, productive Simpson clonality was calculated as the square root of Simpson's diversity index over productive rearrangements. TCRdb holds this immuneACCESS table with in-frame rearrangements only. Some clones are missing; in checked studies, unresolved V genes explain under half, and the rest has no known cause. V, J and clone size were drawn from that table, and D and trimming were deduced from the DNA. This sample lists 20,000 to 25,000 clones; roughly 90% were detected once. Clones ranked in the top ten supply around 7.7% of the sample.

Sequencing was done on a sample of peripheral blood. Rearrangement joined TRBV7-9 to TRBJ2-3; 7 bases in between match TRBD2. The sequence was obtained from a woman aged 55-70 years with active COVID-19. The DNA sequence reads TGTGCCAGCAGCTTACTCTCGGGGGGAACCACAGATACGCAGTATTTT. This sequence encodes CASSLLSGGTTDTQYF.